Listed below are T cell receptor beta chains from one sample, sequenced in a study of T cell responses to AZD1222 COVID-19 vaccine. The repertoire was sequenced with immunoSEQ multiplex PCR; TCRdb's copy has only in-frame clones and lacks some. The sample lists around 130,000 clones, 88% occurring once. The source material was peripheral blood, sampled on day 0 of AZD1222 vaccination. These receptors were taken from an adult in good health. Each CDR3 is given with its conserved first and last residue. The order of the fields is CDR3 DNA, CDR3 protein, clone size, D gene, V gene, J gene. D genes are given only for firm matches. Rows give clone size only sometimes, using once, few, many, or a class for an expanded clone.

CDR3nt: TGTGCCAGCTCACCGATCAGACAGGGCCCATCTCCAGCCAAAAACATTCAGTACTTC
CDR3aa: CASSPIRQGPSPAKNIQYF
abundance: NA
d_gene: TRBD1
v_gene: TRBV18
j_gene: TRBJ2-4

CDR3nt: TGTGCCAGCAGCCGCTGGACTAGCGGTTCCTACGAGCAGTACTTC
CDR3aa: CASSRWTSGSYEQYF
abundance: NA
d_gene: TRBD2
v_gene: TRBV3-1/TRBV3-2
j_gene: TRBJ2-7

CDR3nt: TGTGCCAGCAGCCCCCGGGGGGCGGGCACAGATACGCAGTATTTT
CDR3aa: CASSPRGAGTDTQYF
abundance: NA
d_gene: NA
v_gene: TRBV11-2
j_gene: TRBJ2-3

CDR3nt: TGTGCCATCAGTGGACAGGATAATGAAAAACTGTTTTTT
CDR3aa: CAISGQDNEKLFF
abundance: NA
d_gene: NA
v_gene: TRBV10-3
j_gene: TRBJ1-4

CDR3nt: TGTGCCAGTAGTATAGGGACCTTGGGCTATGGCTACACCTTC
CDR3aa: CASSIGTLGYGYTF
abundance: NA
d_gene: NA
v_gene: TRBV19
j_gene: TRBJ1-2

CDR3nt: TGTGCCATCAGTGGGGGACAGTACACAGATACGCAGTATTTT
CDR3aa: CAISGGQYTDTQYF
abundance: NA
d_gene: TRBD1
v_gene: TRBV10-3
j_gene: TRBJ2-3

CDR3nt: TGTGCCAGTAGCCTGCGGCAGAACTATGGCTACACCTTC
CDR3aa: CASSLRQNYGYTF
abundance: NA
d_gene: NA
v_gene: TRBV19
j_gene: TRBJ1-2

CDR3nt: TGTGCCAGTAGTACCCTCAGGGCCGCTGAAGCTTTCTTT
CDR3aa: CASSTLRAAEAFF
abundance: NA
d_gene: NA
v_gene: TRBV19
j_gene: TRBJ1-1

CDR3nt: TGTGCCAGCAGCTTAGTTGGGCAGTACTTC
CDR3aa: CASSLVGQYF
abundance: NA
d_gene: NA
v_gene: TRBV7-2
j_gene: TRBJ2-7

CDR3nt: TGTGCCAGCAGTAGATTTGGGGGGACAGATACGCAGTATTTT
CDR3aa: CASSRFGGTDTQYF
abundance: NA
d_gene: NA
v_gene: TRBV6-5
j_gene: TRBJ2-3

CDR3nt: TGTGCCAGCAGCGTAGTTCGGGCAAGCGGGGGGGATGGTAGCACAGATACGCAGTATTTT
CDR3aa: CASSVVRASGGDGSTDTQYF
abundance: NA
d_gene: TRBD2
v_gene: TRBV9
j_gene: TRBJ2-3

CDR3nt: TGTGCCAGCCTAGGACAGGCCCAGATCGGAAACACCATATATTTT
CDR3aa: CASLGQAQIGNTIYF
abundance: NA
d_gene: TRBD1
v_gene: TRBV28
j_gene: TRBJ1-3

CDR3nt: TGTGCCAGCAGTTACTCAACAGGGGGAAAATACAATGAGCAGTTCTTC
CDR3aa: CASSYSTGGKYNEQFF
abundance: few
d_gene: TRBD1
v_gene: TRBV6-5
j_gene: TRBJ2-1

CDR3nt: TGTGCCAGCAGTACGGGGGCGGACTATGGCTACACCTTC
CDR3aa: CASSTGADYGYTF
abundance: few
d_gene: NA
v_gene: TRBV28
j_gene: TRBJ1-2

CDR3nt: TGCGCCAGCAGTGATGGGAGCGGGGGGACCCAAGAGACCCAGTACTTC
CDR3aa: CASSDGSGGTQETQYF
abundance: NA
d_gene: TRBD2
v_gene: TRBV10-1
j_gene: TRBJ2-5

CDR3nt: TGTGCCAGCACCCGACAGAGGTTCTCTGGAAACACCATATATTTT
CDR3aa: CASTRQRFSGNTIYF
abundance: NA
d_gene: NA
v_gene: TRBV11-2
j_gene: TRBJ1-3

CDR3nt: TGTGCCAGCAGCTTAGGCCTTGGGAGATACGAGCAGTACTTC
CDR3aa: CASSLGLGRYEQYF
abundance: NA
d_gene: NA
v_gene: TRBV13
j_gene: TRBJ2-7

CDR3nt: TGTGCCAGCAGCCCCCGACAGGGCGGGGATTCACCCCTCCACTTT
CDR3aa: CASSPRQGGDSPLHF
abundance: NA
d_gene: TRBD1
v_gene: TRBV7-2
j_gene: TRBJ1-6

CDR3nt: TGTGCCAGCAGCAGGGGGTCGGACACTGAAGCTTTCTTT
CDR3aa: CASSRGSDTEAFF
abundance: few
d_gene: TRBD1
v_gene: TRBV6-2/TRBV6-3
j_gene: TRBJ1-1

CDR3nt: TGTGCTAGTGGAAACGGGACAGTCTATGGCTACACCTTC
CDR3aa: CASGNGTVYGYTF
abundance: NA
d_gene: TRBD1
v_gene: TRBV12-5
j_gene: TRBJ1-2

CDR3nt: TGTGCCAGTAGTAAACAAGAGACCCAGTACTTC
CDR3aa: CASSKQETQYF
abundance: NA
d_gene: NA
v_gene: TRBV19
j_gene: TRBJ2-5

CDR3nt: TGTGCCAGCAGTTACTCAGCGGACAGCAATGGCTACACCTTC
CDR3aa: CASSYSADSNGYTF
abundance: once
d_gene: NA
v_gene: TRBV6-5
j_gene: TRBJ1-2

CDR3nt: TGTGCCAGCAGCTTTCAGGAAAACATTCAGTACTTC
CDR3aa: CASSFQENIQYF
abundance: once
d_gene: NA
v_gene: TRBV7-2
j_gene: TRBJ2-4

CDR3nt: TGTGCCAGCAGCGGGAGGACAGGGGGGCTCTATACTAATGAAAAACTGTTTTTT
CDR3aa: CASSGRTGGLYTNEKLFF
abundance: NA
d_gene: TRBD1
v_gene: TRBV5-5
j_gene: TRBJ1-4

CDR3nt: TGTGCCAGCAGCGTAGCTCCGTCGGGAGGGCTGGGTAAAGAGACCCAGTACTTC
CDR3aa: CASSVAPSGGLGKETQYF
abundance: NA
d_gene: TRBD2
v_gene: TRBV9
j_gene: TRBJ2-5

CDR3nt: TGCGCCAGCAGCTTGGAGGGGGTGCCGGGAGGAAACACCATATATTTT
CDR3aa: CASSLEGVPGGNTIYF
abundance: NA
d_gene: NA
v_gene: TRBV5-1
j_gene: TRBJ1-3

CDR3nt: TGTGCCAGCAGCCAAGATTTGGCGGGAACTAGCGGGAGGGGCAGGAGCGAGCAGTACTTC
CDR3aa: CASSQDLAGTSGRGRSEQYF
abundance: NA
d_gene: TRBD2
v_gene: TRBV14
j_gene: TRBJ2-7

CDR3nt: TGTGCCAGCAGCGCACAGGGCGGGGAGCTGTTTTTT
CDR3aa: CASSAQGGELFF
abundance: NA
d_gene: NA
v_gene: TRBV7-3
j_gene: TRBJ2-2

CDR3nt: TGTGCCGCGCGTCAAGGGCAGGCCACCGGGGAGCTGTTTTTT
CDR3aa: CAARQGQATGELFF
abundance: few
d_gene: NA
v_gene: TRBV6-5
j_gene: TRBJ2-2

CDR3nt: TGTGCCAGCAGCGTAGGGCAGTTTGGCTACGAGCAGTACTTC
CDR3aa: CASSVGQFGYEQYF
abundance: NA
d_gene: NA
v_gene: TRBV9
j_gene: TRBJ2-7

CDR3nt: TGCAGTACCTCCCTGGGGGGCTACACCTTC
CDR3aa: CSTSLGGYTF
abundance: NA
d_gene: NA
v_gene: TRBV20-1
j_gene: TRBJ1-2

CDR3nt: TGTGCCAGCAGTGAAACGACTAGCGGGGGGGCCGGGGACTACGAGCAGTACTTC
CDR3aa: CASSETTSGGAGDYEQYF
abundance: NA
d_gene: TRBD2
v_gene: TRBV28
j_gene: TRBJ2-7

CDR3nt: TGTGCCAGTAGCCCAGACAGAAATCAGCCCCAGCATTTT
CDR3aa: CASSPDRNQPQHF
abundance: NA
d_gene: NA
v_gene: TRBV19
j_gene: TRBJ1-5

CDR3nt: TGTGCCAGCAGCTCGGGACAGGGGGCAAGGAATTCACCCCTCCACTTT
CDR3aa: CASSSGQGARNSPLHF
abundance: NA
d_gene: TRBD1
v_gene: TRBV7-6
j_gene: TRBJ1-6

CDR3nt: TGTGCCAGCAGCCGCGGACAGGCCAGGGCCTACGAGCAGTACTTC
CDR3aa: CASSRGQARAYEQYF
abundance: NA
d_gene: TRBD1
v_gene: TRBV27
j_gene: TRBJ2-7

CDR3nt: TGCGCCAGCAGCCAAGCAGGACAGGGGAACTATGGCTACACCTTC
CDR3aa: CASSQAGQGNYGYTF
abundance: NA
d_gene: TRBD1
v_gene: TRBV4-1
j_gene: TRBJ1-2

CDR3nt: TGTGCCAGCAGCTTAGCGTTTCAGGACTCTGGAAACACCATATATTTT
CDR3aa: CASSLAFQDSGNTIYF
abundance: NA
d_gene: NA
v_gene: TRBV7-9
j_gene: TRBJ1-3

CDR3nt: TGTGCCAGCAGTCAGAAAGGCAATCAGCCCCAGCATTTT
CDR3aa: CASSQKGNQPQHF
abundance: NA
d_gene: NA
v_gene: TRBV12-3/TRBV12-4
j_gene: TRBJ1-5

CDR3nt: TGTGCCACCTCAGTGAACACTGAAGCTTTCTTT
CDR3aa: CATSVNTEAFF
abundance: NA
d_gene: NA
v_gene: TRBV6-6
j_gene: TRBJ1-1

CDR3nt: TGTGCCAGCCTCTCTACGGGGGGGAGCTCCTACAATGAGCAGTTCTTC
CDR3aa: CASLSTGGSSYNEQFF
abundance: NA
d_gene: TRBD2
v_gene: TRBV7-3
j_gene: TRBJ2-1

CDR3nt: TGTGCCAGCAGTGCTTTAGACGAGCAGTACTTC
CDR3aa: CASSALDEQYF
abundance: NA
d_gene: NA
v_gene: TRBV6-6
j_gene: TRBJ2-7

CDR3nt: TGTGCCAGCAGCTTAAGGGGGCAGGATAATTCACCCCTCCACTTT
CDR3aa: CASSLRGQDNSPLHF
abundance: NA
d_gene: TRBD1
v_gene: TRBV7-2
j_gene: TRBJ1-6

CDR3nt: TGTGCCACCAGCAGATCCTGGCCAGCGGGAGGCCCCAATGAGCAGTTCTTC
CDR3aa: CATSRSWPAGGPNEQFF
abundance: NA
d_gene: TRBD2
v_gene: TRBV15
j_gene: TRBJ2-1

CDR3nt: TGTGCCAGCAGCCCTGGGGCGGGACAGGGGGCAGCTTTCTTT
CDR3aa: CASSPGAGQGAAFF
abundance: NA
d_gene: TRBD1
v_gene: TRBV5-5
j_gene: TRBJ1-1